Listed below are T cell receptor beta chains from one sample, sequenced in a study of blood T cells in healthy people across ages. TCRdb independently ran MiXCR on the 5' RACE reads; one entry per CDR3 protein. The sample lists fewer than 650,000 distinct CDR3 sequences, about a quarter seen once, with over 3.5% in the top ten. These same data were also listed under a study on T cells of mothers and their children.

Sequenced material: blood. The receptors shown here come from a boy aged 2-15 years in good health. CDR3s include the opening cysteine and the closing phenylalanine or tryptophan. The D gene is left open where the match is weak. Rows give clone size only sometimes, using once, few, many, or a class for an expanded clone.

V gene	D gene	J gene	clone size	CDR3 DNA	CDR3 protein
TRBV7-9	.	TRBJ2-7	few	TGTGCCAGCAGCGTCTCACGGGGGGACATTTGTTACTTC	CASSVSRGDICYF
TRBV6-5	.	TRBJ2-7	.	TGTGCCAGCAGTAGATCCGGGACATACTCCTACGAGCAGTACTTC	CASSRSGTYSYEQYF
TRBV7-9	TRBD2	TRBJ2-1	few	TGTGCCAGCAGCACTCAATCTAGCGGGAGTGCGGATGAGCAGTTCTTC	CASSTQSSGSADEQFF
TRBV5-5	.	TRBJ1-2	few	TGTGCCAGCAACCCCGAAGGCTATGGCTACACCTTC	CASNPEGYGYTF
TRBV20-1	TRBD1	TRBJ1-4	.	TGCAGTGCTAGAGATAGGGGACAGGGTAATGAAAAACTGTTTTTT	CSARDRGQGNEKLFF
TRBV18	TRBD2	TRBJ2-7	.	TGTGCCAGCTCACCGAGGACTAGCGGGGGAGCCCCCTACGAGCAGTACTTC	CASSPRTSGGAPYEQYF
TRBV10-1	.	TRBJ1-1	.	TGCGCCAGCAGTGAGTCGACAGTGGCGAACACTGAAGCTTTCTTT	CASSESTVANTEAFF
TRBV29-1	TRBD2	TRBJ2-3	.	TGCAGCGTGAAGGGGAGGGCCGCAGATACGCAGTATTTT	CSVKGRAADTQYF
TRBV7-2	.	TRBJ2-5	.	TGTGCCAGCAGCCCCTTGCGATTCAAAGCGGAGGCCAAGCAAGAGACCCAGTACTTC	CASSPLRFKAEAKQETQYF
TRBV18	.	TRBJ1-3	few	TGTGCCAGCTCCCCCAATGGAGCAGGGCCCACTGGAAACACCATATATTTT	CASSPNGAGPTGNTIYF
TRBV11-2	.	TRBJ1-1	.	TGTGCCAGCAGCTTAGTGGCAGGCACTGAAGCTTTCTTT	CASSLVAGTEAFF
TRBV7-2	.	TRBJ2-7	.	TGTGCCAGCAGCTTATACGAGGTTAGCGAGCAGTACTTC	CASSLYEVSEQYF
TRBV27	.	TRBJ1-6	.	TGTGCCAGCACTAGAGGGGGGAGATCACCCCTCCACTTT	CASTRGGRSPLHF
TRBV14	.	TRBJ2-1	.	TGTGCCAGCAGCCAAGAGGGCCGATCACCCCGCGGGGAGCAGTTCTTC	CASSQEGRSPRGEQFF
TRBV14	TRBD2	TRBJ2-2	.	TGTGCCAGCAGCCAGGATCCGGGACTAGCGGGAAAGAACACCAGGGAGCTGTTTTTT	CASSQDPGLAGKNTRELFF
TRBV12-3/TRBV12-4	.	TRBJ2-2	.	TGTGCCAGCAGTAAACAGGGATTCGCCATCCAAACCGGGGAGCTGTTTTTT	CASSKQGFAIQTGELFF
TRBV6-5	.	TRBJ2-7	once	TGTGCCAGCAGTTACGAAACAGGGAACGAGCAGTACTTC	CASSYETGNEQYF
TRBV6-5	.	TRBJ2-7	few	TGTGCCAGCGGCCGACGGAACACCCTCTCCTACGAGCAGTACTTC	CASGRRNTLSYEQYF
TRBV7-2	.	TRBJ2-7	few	TGTGCCAGCAGCTTATCTTCCGGGACATTCGACGAGCAGTACTTC	CASSLSSGTFDEQYF
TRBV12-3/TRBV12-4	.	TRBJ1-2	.	TGTGCCAGCAGCCCCTCGGGGGGGAGCTATGGCTACACCTTC	CASSPSGGSYGYTF
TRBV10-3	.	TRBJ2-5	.	TGTGCCATCAGTGAGGCTGGGACATACCTCCAAGAGACCCAGTACTTC	CAISEAGTYLQETQYF
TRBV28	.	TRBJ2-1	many	TGTGCCAGCAGTTCCCTCGTTGCAACCTACAATGAGCAGTTCTTC	CASSSLVATYNEQFF
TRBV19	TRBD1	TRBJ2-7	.	TGTGCCAGTAGTATAGTAAGGGACAGGCGTTCCTACGAGCAGTACTTC	CASSIVRDRRSYEQYF
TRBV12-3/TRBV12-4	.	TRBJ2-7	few	TGTGCCAGCAGTTTAACGGCAGCCTCCCACGAGCAGTACTTC	CASSLTAASHEQYF
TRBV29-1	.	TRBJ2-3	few	TGCAGCGTCGGTGGGGCAGGGAGGGGGAGCACAGATACGCAGTATTTT	CSVGGAGRGSTDTQYF
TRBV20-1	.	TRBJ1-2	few	TGCAGTGCCACCGCTGGGAGGCATCGGGTGGGATATGGCTACACCTTC	CSATAGRHRVGYGYTF
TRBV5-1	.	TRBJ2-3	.	TGCGCCAGCAGTCGGACAGCAGGGCGGACAGATACGCAGTATTTT	CASSRTAGRTDTQYF
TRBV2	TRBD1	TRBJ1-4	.	TGTGCCAGCGGAGACAGGGGTTCTAATGTAGAAAAACTGTTTTTT	CASGDRGSNVEKLFF
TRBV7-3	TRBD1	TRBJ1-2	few	TGTGCCAGCCACCCGGGACAGGGGAACTATGGCTACACCTTC	CASHPGQGNYGYTF